The 32 T cell receptor beta chains below come from one sample, sequenced in a study of Ad26.COV2.S vaccination and SARS-CoV-2 variants. Noted treatment: around 19 received Ad26.COV2.S at low or high dose, single or two shots; roughly 5 received placebo; per-sample allocation not given. Material that was analyzed had been drawn on day 63 after the first vaccine or placebo injection. The assay was immunoSEQ multiplex PCR, and TCRdb's table has in-frame clones only and misses some. This sample carries about 400,000 clones, 70% to 90% of them seen once, and the ten largest clones take approximately 4%. The sample consisted of peripheral blood, taken in a trial of Ad26.COV2.S vaccine versus placebo. The receptors originated from a person between 18 and 65 years old who received the Ad26.COV2.S COVID-19 vaccine or a placebo.

This clone was observed a few times. The CDR3 bases are TGTGCCAGCAGCGGGGACCCTACGGGTTCACCCCTCCACTTT. Translated: CASSGDPTGSPLHF. The V call is TRBV5-6, the J call TRBJ1-6, with D possibly being TRBD1 (5 bases). Trimming took 4 bases from V and 9 from J, leaving 14 bases between them. Germline V gene sequence: CDR1 SGHDT, CDR2 YYEEEE. This CDR3 region has 14 residues.

The DNA for the CDR3 is TGTGCCAGCAGCTTGGCTAGCGGGGGCCGGCAGTACTTC. It encodes CASSLASGGRQYF. The V call is TRBV5-6, the J call TRBJ2-7; 10 bases map to TRBD2. The length of the CDR3 is 13 residues. Germline V gene lookup returns CDR1 SGHDT and CDR2 YYEEEE. Trimming took 0 bases from V and 9 from J; bases not matched to a gene: 3.

The J gene is TRBJ1-2, the V gene TRBV24-1; no clear D. From germline, CDR1 is KGHDR and CDR2 SFDVKD. This CDR3 has 15 residues. Trimming stripped 9 bases from V and 2 bases from J, with 18 bases between. The CDR3 loop is CATAGAPGPNYGYTF. The CDR3 DNA follows: TGTGCCACCGCCGGAGCCCCTGGTCCCAACTATGGCTACACCTTC.

This chain links TRBV4-3 with TRBJ2-7; D perhaps matches TRBD2 (6 bases). The germline gives CDR1 LGHNA, CDR2 YSLEER. Trimming took off 1 base at V and 2 bases at J, with 21 bases between the two ends. The CDR3 is 18 amino acids. Here the CDR3 DNA reads TGCGCCAGCAGCCAAGTACAGGTAGCCGTTGGCGGGGCCTACGAGCAGTACTTC. Its translation: CASSQVQVAVGGAYEQYF.

The chain uses TRBV3-1 (or the pseudogene TRBV3-2) and TRBJ2-5; the match to TRBD2 covers 16 bases. The germline gives CDR1 LGHDT, CDR2 YNNKEL (reference sequence). CDR3 length: 20 residues. With 2 bases clipped from V and 5 bases from J, the junction kept 14 bases outside the gene matches. The CDR3 region is CASSQYATGTSGGAIETQYF. The DNA of the CDR3 is TGTGCCAGCAGCCAATACGCCACTGGGACTAGCGGGGGGGCCATTGAGACCCAGTACTTC.

J is TRBJ2-7 and V is TRBV6-5; TRBD1 aligns across 12 bases. CDR3 length: 13 residues. The germline CDR1 and CDR2 sequences are MNHEY and SVGAGI. Losses at the gene ends were 8 bases for V and 4 bases for J; bases not matched to a gene: 3. The DNA of the CDR3 is TGTGCCAGCCCGGGACAGGGGGCTTACGAGCAGTACTTC. This translates into CASPGQGAYEQYF.

The J gene is TRBJ1-5, the V gene TRBV28; D is perhaps TRBD1 (5 bases). Trimming stripped 6 bases from V and 1 base from J, with 13 bases between. This CDR3 is built from 15 residues. From germline, CDR1 is MDHEN and CDR2 SYDVKM. CDR3 sequence (DNA): TGTGCCAGCAGCCGACTGACAGTCAGCAATCAGCCCCAGCATTTT. This codes for CASSRLTVSNQPQHF.

The chain uses TRBV5-6 and TRBJ2-3, with TRBD2 matching 11 bases. The CDR3 is 16 amino acids. Germline CDR1 is SGHDT and CDR2 is YYEEEE. With 1 base clipped from V and 6 bases from J, the junction kept 7 bases outside the gene matches. CDR3 DNA: TGTGCCAGCAGCTTGAAAACTAGCGGGGGCGGGGATACGCAGTATTTT. Translated, it gives CASSLKTSGGGDTQYF.

This chain joins TRBV28 and TRBJ1-4; no definite D call. The length of the CDR3 is 11 residues. The germline gives CDR1 MDHEN, CDR2 SYDVKM. Trimming removed 8 bases at V and 10 bases at J, with 11 bases between. CDR3 sequence reads: CASGNGRKLFF. In nucleotides, the CDR3 is TGTGCCAGCGGCAATGGGAGAAAACTGTTTTTT.

The chain links TRBV3-1 (or the pseudogene TRBV3-2) to TRBJ2-1; a possible D gene is TRBD2 (7 bases). V shed 3 bases and J shed 9 bases, with 18 bases lying between them. CDR1 is LGHDT and CDR2 is YNNKEL in the germline V gene (reference sequence). The CDR3 is made up of 15 amino acids. Here the CDR3 DNA reads TGTGCCAGCAGCCACGCTGGCGGGGGCCGGGTTGAGCAGTTCTTC. This sequence encodes CASSHAGGGRVEQFF.

The chain has TRBV4-2 and TRBJ2-2, with D possibly TRBD1 on 6 matching bases. CDR1 and CDR2 from the germline V gene are LGHNA and YNFKEQ. V was cut by 0 bases and J by 5 bases, with 10 bases left in between. This CDR3 is 15 amino acids long. The CDR3 reads CASSQDLRGTGELFF. CDR3 nucleotides: TGTGCCAGCAGCCAAGATCTTAGGGGGACCGGGGAGCTGTTTTTT.

The chain couples TRBV5-6 to TRBJ2-1; D gene unclear. This CDR3 spans 14 amino acids. CDR1 and CDR2 from the germline V gene are SGHDT and YYEEEE. V was clipped by 0 bases and J by 4 bases, with 8 bases between them. This CDR3 reads CASSLGSAYNEQFF. The CDR3 region has the DNA TGTGCCAGCAGCTTGGGAAGCGCTTACAATGAGCAGTTCTTC.

The sample holds one count of this clone. This chain connects TRBV30 to TRBJ2-5; 11 bases are shared with TRBD2. The ends lost 8 bases at V and 5 bases at J; junction bases unmatched: 13. This CDR3 is built from 15 residues. Germline V CDR1 and CDR2: GTSNPN, SVGIG (reference sequence). This CDR3 is CARTVAGGLWETQYF. DNA for the CDR3: TGTGCCCGAACCGTAGCGGGGGGGCTTTGGGAGACCCAGTACTTC.

The V call is TRBV19, the J call TRBJ1-1, with D possibly TRBD1 on 5 matching bases. V lost 6 bases and J lost 0, with 11 bases in between. Germline CDR1 is LNHDA and CDR2 is SQIVND (reference sequence). The CDR3 totals 14 residues. CDR3 nucleotides: TGTGCCAGTAGCGACAGACCCATGAACACTGAAGCTTTCTTT. Protein product: CASSDRPMNTEAFF.

The rearrangement links TRBV5-1 to TRBJ1-2; no firm D call. Trimming removed 7 bases from V and 4 bases from J, with 8 bases in between. Germline-derived CDR1 and CDR2 are SGHRS and YFSETQ. The CDR3 spans 11 residues. The DNA of the CDR3 is TGCGCCAGCTCGACGGGCTATGGCTACACCTTC. Translating gives CASSTGYGYTF.

The chain joins TRBV6-5 to TRBJ2-7; D is uncertain. CDR1 is MNHEY, CDR2 SVGAGI, per germline. The ends were cut back, 10 bases at V and 3 bases at J, with 22 bases in the middle. The CDR3 covers 15 residues. CDR3 nucleotide sequence: TGTGCCACCACAGATGGCGGTGGGGTTCGCTACGAGCAGTACTTC. Encoded protein: CATTDGGGVRYEQYF.

V and J are TRBV7-2 and TRBJ2-5; the D call may be TRBD1 or TRBD2 (5 bases each). V was clipped by 4 bases and J by 7 bases, with 13 bases between them. CDR3 length: 13 amino acids. The germline gives CDR1 SGHTA, CDR2 FQGNSA. CDR3 region: CASSSGRLATQYF. CDR3 DNA: TGTGCCAGCAGCTCGGGACGGCTGGCGACCCAGTACTTC.

The chain has TRBV7-6 and TRBJ2-1, with a weak D call TRBD1 (5 bases). This CDR3 spans 14 amino acids. V gave up 7 bases and J gave up 1 base, with 11 bases separating them. Germline CDR1 SGHVS, CDR2 FNYEAQ. The CDR3 loop reads CASTPTVSYNEQFF. CDR3 in DNA: TGTGCCAGCACCCCGACAGTTTCCTACAATGAGCAGTTCTTC.

V usage is TRBV20-1 and J usage is TRBJ2-3, with D possibly being TRBD2 (5 bases). CDR3 size: 14 residues. From germline, CDR1 is DFQATT and CDR2 SNEGSKA (reference sequence). Trimming removed 3 bases from V and 2 bases from J, with 12 bases in between. The CDR3 DNA sequence: TGCAGTGCTAGTGTTCGGGGTCTCACAGATACGCAGTATTTT. Translated: CSASVRGLTDTQYF.

The chain has TRBV7-3 and TRBJ1-6; possible D gene TRBD1, 5 bases. Trimming stripped 3 bases from V and 8 bases from J, with 8 bases between. The CDR3 has 13 residues. Germline CDR1 is SGHTA and CDR2 is FQGTGA. CDR3 DNA sequence: TGTGCCAGCAGCTTCGGGGGGGATTCACCCCTCCACTTT. This sequence encodes CASSFGGDSPLHF.

The chain has TRBV5-1 and TRBJ1-1, with D perhaps matching TRBD1 (5 bases). CDR3 length: 14 residues. Trimming took off 4 bases at V and 2 bases at J, with 12 bases between the two ends. Germline CDR1 SGHRS, CDR2 YFSETQ. The CDR3 loop reads CASSVGDLNTEAFF. The CDR3 nucleotides are TGCGCCAGCAGCGTGGGGGACCTAAACACTGAAGCTTTCTTT.

V usage is TRBV12-3 or TRBV12-4 and J usage is TRBJ1-5; D may be TRBD1 (5 bases). V lost 9 bases, J lost 6 bases, and 15 bases lay in between. The CDR3 contains 13 residues. This chain's CDR3 is CASGQGGSQPQHF. The CDR3 DNA reads as TGTGCCAGTGGGCAGGGCGGGAGTCAGCCCCAGCATTTT.

This clone was counted a few times. The CDR3 bases are TGTGCCAGCAGTGCGGACACAGGGAATTCACCCCTCCACTTT. This sequence encodes CASSADTGNSPLHF. V is TRBV2 and J is TRBJ1-6; tentatively, D is TRBD1 (6 bases). Per germline, CDR1 SNHLY and CDR2 FYNNEI. The length of the CDR3 is 14 residues. The V and J ends lost 4 bases and 7 bases respectively, with 11 bases between them.

V and J are TRBV4-2 and TRBJ1-6; D perhaps matches TRBD1 (5 bases). This CDR3 comprises 14 residues. The V gene lost 0 bases and the J gene lost 13 bases, with 13 bases spanning the gap. CDR1 and CDR2 from the germline V gene are LGHNA and YNFKEQ. CDR3 protein: CASSQDDGGKPLHF. The CDR3 nucleotides read TGTGCCAGCAGCCAAGATGACGGGGGAAAGCCCCTCCACTTT.

V usage is TRBV6-5 and J usage is TRBJ1-3, with TRBD1 matching over 9 bases. The ends lost 5 bases at V and 1 base at J; junction bases unmatched: 3. The length of the CDR3 is 15 residues. Per the germline V gene, CDR1 is MNHEY and CDR2 is SVGAGI. CDR3 sequence reads: CASSRDRGSGNTIYF. In DNA, the CDR3 is TGTGCCAGCAGTCGCGACAGGGGGTCTGGAAACACCATATATTTT.

CDR3 in amino acids: CSVEEVGDTQYF. The CDR3 DNA reads TGCAGCGTTGAAGAAGTGGGAGATACGCAGTATTTT. The rearrangement uses TRBV29-1 and TRBJ2-3; D call uncertain. Trimming removed 0 bases at V and 5 bases at J, with 6 bases between. The germline gives CDR1 SQVTM, CDR2 ANQGSEA. The CDR3 has 12 amino acids.

The genes are TRBV5-4 and TRBJ1-2; tentatively, D is TRBD1 (5 bases). Germline values: CDR1 SGHNT, CDR2 YYREEE (reference sequence). The CDR3 is 15 residues long. V lost 0 bases and J lost 4, with 13 bases in between. CDR3 residues: CASSLDGGAPYGYTF. CDR3 nucleotide sequence: TGTGCCAGCAGCTTGGATGGGGGAGCTCCCTATGGCTACACCTTC.

This chain links TRBV28 with TRBJ2-3, with TRBD1 identical over 9 bases. Germline CDR1 MDHEN, CDR2 SYDVKM. The CDR3 extends over 15 amino acids. Trimming at V came to 6 bases and at J to 0 bases, leaving 4 bases not matched to a gene. CDR3 in amino acids: CASRPDRGSTDTQYF. DNA for the CDR3: TGTGCCAGCAGGCCGGACAGGGGAAGCACAGATACGCAGTATTTT.

This clone came up once. This chain connects TRBV11-2 to TRBJ2-3; D is ambiguous. This CDR3 has 13 amino acids. Germline V gives CDR1 SGHAT, CDR2 FQNNGV. Trimming cost V 11 bases and J 0 bases, with 12 bases left between them. CDR3 region: CAWAQRSTDTQYF. Here the CDR3 DNA reads TGTGCCTGGGCACAGAGAAGCACAGATACGCAGTATTTT.

The chain employs TRBV30 and TRBJ2-7, with TRBD1 identical over 7 bases. CDR1 and CDR2 (germline): GTSNPN, SVGIG (reference sequence). This CDR3 is 13 amino acids long. V shed 0 bases and J 10 bases; nucleotides not matched to a gene: 9. The CDR3 reads CAWSVQGQANQYF. CDR3 bases: TGTGCCTGGAGTGTTCAAGGACAGGCAAATCAGTACTTC. Based on the CDR3 plus reference TRBV30 and TRBJ2-7, the full variable domain is SQTIHQWPATLVQPVGSPLSLECTVEGTSNPNLYWYRQAAGRGLQLLFYSVGIGQISSEVPQNLSASRPQDRQFILSSKKLLLSDSGFYLCAWSVQGQANQYFGPGTRLTVT.

This clone was detected once. CDR3: CASRDRVVQETQYF. The DNA for the CDR3 is TGTGCCAGCCGGGATCGAGTCGTTCAAGAGACCCAGTACTTC. The chain recombines TRBV7-9 with TRBJ2-5, with D possibly TRBD2 on 5 matching bases. The CDR3 length is 14 residues. Germline V gene sequence: CDR1 SEHNR, CDR2 FQNEAQ (reference sequence). Trimming cost V 8 bases and J 2 bases, with 15 bases left between them. Full variable domain (rest looked up from reference TRBV7-9 and TRBJ2-5): DTGVSQNPRHKITKRGQNVTFRCDPISEHNRLYWYRQTLGQGPEFLTYFQNEAQLEKSRLLSDRFSAERPKGSFSTLEIQRTEQGDSAMYLCASRDRVVQETQYFGPGTRLLVL.

Of note for this clone: Without the conserved terminal phenylalanine or tryptophan, this CDR3 likely stems from a read error. It is unclear where the CDR3 begins or ends on the DNA, so no DNA is shown, and the CDR3 is as TCRdb lists it. The V gene is TRBV24-1, the J gene TRBJ1-2. The CDR3 adds up to 13 amino acids, both ends counted. Germline-derived CDR1 and CDR2 are KGHDR and SFDVKD. The CDR3 sequence is CATSDFDGYAFIA.